The present entry profiles one TCR beta chain with its context. Its antigen is not identified. Measured with immunoSEQ multiplex PCR; TCRdb has only the in-frame clones, and not every one. The data hold 50,000 to 70,000 clones, with roughly 85% observed a single time. The sample originates from a study of OX40 agonist ivuxolimab in advanced cancers. Background on the study: Dose-escalation cases comprised hepatocellular carcinoma, melanoma, renal cell or head and neck cancer. Partial responses occurred in three patients (one hepatocellular carcinoma, two cutaneous melanoma). Mean age about 60 years, range roughly 20 to 85; about 85% male.

Study findings and constraints: Some of the lowest clonal expansion was seen in partial responders at 0.1-3.0 mg/kg.

The receptor comes from an adult with an advanced solid tumor such as melanoma, head and neck, liver or kidney cancer. The sequencing here drew on CD4+ or CD8+ T cells sorted from blood, taken in a trial of the OX40 agonist ivuxolimab.

In DNA, the CDR3 is TGTGCCAGCATAGAACTTAGCTCTGGAAACACCATATATTTT. Translation gives CASIELSSGNTIYF. This rearrangement joins TRBV28 to TRBJ1-3; D is undetermined. Trimming pared 7 bases from V and 0 bases from J, leaving 10 bases between. The V gene's germline CDR1 is MDHEN and CDR2 SYDVKM. The CDR3 is 14 amino acids.